A single sample is the source of the 17 T cell receptor beta chains below, sequenced in a study of T cell responses to AZD1222 COVID-19 vaccine. Only in-frame clones appear in the TCRdb table, and some are missing; sequencing was by immunoSEQ multiplex PCR. The profile shows approximately 150,000 clones, 80% to 95% of them singletons. The source material was peripheral blood, sampled on day 0 of AZD1222 vaccination. These receptors came from an adult in good health.

The chain employs TRBV5-1 and TRBJ1-5; TRBD1 matches 9 bases. The CDR3 is 15 amino acids. CDR1 is SGHRS, CDR2 YFSETQ, per germline. With V trimmed by 0 bases and J by 4 bases, 2 bases remained unmatched. CDR3 region: CASSLGQGGNQPQHF. Written as DNA, the CDR3 is TGCGCCAGCAGCTTGGGACAGGGGGGAAATCAGCCCCAGCATTTT.

The genes are TRBV30 and TRBJ1-1, with TRBD1 as a possible D gene (5 bases). Germline values: CDR1 GTSNPN, CDR2 SVGIG (reference sequence). Between the trimmed V and J ends, which lost 0 bases and 6 bases, there was a span of 11 bases. The CDR3 is 13 residues long. Here the CDR3 reads CAWSVSGFAEAFF. The DNA of the CDR3 is TGTGCCTGGAGTGTATCAGGGTTCGCTGAAGCTTTCTTT.

The CDR3 here is CASSYSRGGTNEQFF. Here the CDR3 DNA reads TGTGCCAGCAGTTACTCGCGGGGGGGCACGAATGAGCAGTTCTTC. The rearrangement links TRBV6-5 to TRBJ2-1; 9 nucleotides line up with TRBD2. Germline V gives CDR1 MNHEY, CDR2 SVGAGI. This CDR3 contains 15 residues. The V gene end was trimmed by 0 bases and the J gene end by 7 bases; junction bases not matched to a gene: 4.

The genes are TRBV18 and TRBJ2-5; 8 positions match TRBD2. J gave up 2 bases and V 5 bases, and 10 bases lay outside the gene matches. Germline V gives CDR1 KGHSH, CDR2 LQKENI. The CDR3 spans 16 residues. The CDR3: CASSAVPGGLQETQYF. In DNA, the CDR3 is TGTGCCAGCTCAGCCGTACCGGGGGGGCTACAAGAGACCCAGTACTTC. The whole variable domain, filled in from reference TRBV18 and TRBJ2-5, reads NAGVMQNPRHLVRRRGQEARLRCSPMKGHSHVYWYRQLPEEGLKFMVYLQKENIIDESGMPKERFSAEFPKEGPSILRIQQVVRGDSAAYFCASSAVPGGLQETQYFGPGTRLLVL.

The genes are TRBV18 and TRBJ1-1; 11 nucleotides agree with TRBD1. Trimming at V came to 4 bases and at J to 1 base, leaving 11 bases not matched to a gene. This CDR3 spans 18 amino acids. Germline values: CDR1 KGHSH, CDR2 LQKENI. In DNA form, the CDR3 reads TGTGCCAGCTCACAAATCGGACAGGGGGCAGCAGGGAACACTGAAGCTTTCTTT. Translating gives CASSQIGQGAAGNTEAFF.

This clone was counted between two and nine times. The rearrangement uses TRBV30 and TRBJ1-5; 10 nucleotides agree with TRBD1. Germline CDR1 GTSNPN, CDR2 SVGIG (reference sequence). V trimming: 8 bases; J trimming: 3 bases; junction bases outside the gene matches: 10. The CDR3 sequence is 15 residues long. CDR3 DNA sequence: TGTGCCGGACATTCAGGGACAGGGGACAATCAGCCCCAGCATTTT. Its protein product is CAGHSGTGDNQPQHF.

The chain is built from TRBV27 and TRBJ1-5; perhaps TRBD1 as D (6 bases). The germline V gene has CDR1 MNHEY and CDR2 SMNVEV (reference sequence). Trimming took 10 bases from V and 0 from J, leaving 13 bases between them. The CDR3 has 14 residues. The CDR3 bases are TGTGCCATTAGACAGGTATATAGCAATCAGCCCCAGCATTTT. This sequence encodes CAIRQVYSNQPQHF.

This rearrangement joins TRBV6-2 or TRBV6-3 to TRBJ1-5; no firm D call. The CDR3 spans 13 residues. V was cut by 2 bases and J by 5 bases, with 7 bases left in between. Germline V gives CDR1 MNHEY, CDR2 SVGEGT. The CDR3 DNA is TGTGCCAGCAGTTACACTAGTGATCAGCCCCAGCATTTT. It specifies CASSYTSDQPQHF.

This rearrangement joins TRBV3-1 (or the pseudogene TRBV3-2) to TRBJ2-5, with no clear D. Germline V lookup: CDR1 LGHDT, CDR2 YNNKEL (reference sequence). The V and J ends lost 3 bases and 7 bases respectively, with 21 bases between them. The CDR3 has 16 amino acids. Written as DNA, the CDR3 is TGTGCCAGCAGCCAGATGGGTATAGGGTTTTGGTTGACCCAGTACTTC. Protein sequence: CASSQMGIGFWLTQYF.

The rearrangement joins TRBV19 to TRBJ2-3; 11 positions agree with TRBD2. V lost 3 bases and J lost 3; bases outside the gene matches: 5. The CDR3 runs 16 residues. CDR1 and CDR2 from the germline V gene are LNHDA and SQIVND (reference sequence). This CDR3 reads CASSIRRLAGTDTQYF. The CDR3, as DNA: TGTGCCAGTAGTATTAGGAGACTAGCGGGGACAGATACGCAGTATTTT.

Details on this clone: At one of its ends the junction is not consistent with the germline gene, which may arise from a read error. The chain recombines TRBV20-1 with TRBJ1-2; no clear D gene. CDR1 DFQATT and CDR2 SNEGSKA come from the germline V gene (reference sequence). The CDR3 sequence is 10 residues long. The CDR3 is CSASWEAPRF. The CDR3 DNA reads as TGCAGTGCTAGTTGGGAGGCCCCCCGTTTC.

CDR3 DNA sequence: TGTGCCAGCAGTGAAGCGTCCTTGGCTAGCGGTTACGAGCAGTACTTC. It encodes CASSEASLASGYEQYF. This chain joins TRBV2 and TRBJ2-7; TRBD2 matches at 7 bases. This CDR3 region has 16 residues. V was pared by 0 bases and J by 4 bases, with 9 bases of the junction left unmatched. Germline-derived CDR1 and CDR2 are SNHLY and FYNNEI.

The chain combines TRBV5-3 with TRBJ2-5, with D unclear. TRBV5-3 is an ORF for which the function is uncertain. V dropped 7 bases and J dropped 5 bases, with 12 bases sitting between them. This CDR3 is 12 amino acids long. In DNA form, the CDR3 reads TGTGCCAGACCTTGGGTCCACGAGACCCAGTACTTC. Translating it yields CARPWVHETQYF.

The gene calls are TRBV2 and TRBJ2-3; the D is unclear. The V gene lost 4 bases and the J gene lost 6 bases, with 20 bases spanning the gap. Germline V gene sequence: CDR1 SNHLY, CDR2 FYNNEI. The CDR3 contains 16 residues. As DNA, the CDR3 is TGTGCCAGCAGTGTGGCTCCATCATTGTCCCGGGATACGCAGTATTTT. Amino acids: CASSVAPSLSRDTQYF. Drawing the rest from reference TRBV2 and TRBJ2-3, the complete variable domain is EPEVTQTPSHQVTQMGQEVILRCVPISNHLYFYWYRQILGQKVEFLVSFYNNEISEKSEIFDDQFSVERPDGSNFTLKIRSTKLEDSAMYFCASSVAPSLSRDTQYFGPGTRLTVL.

The chain couples TRBV5-1 to TRBJ2-5; D perhaps matches TRBD2 (6 bases). The V gene lost 5 bases and the J gene lost 5 bases, with 19 bases spanning the gap. The CDR3 extends over 15 amino acids. CDR1 SGHRS and CDR2 YFSETQ come from the germline V gene. The chain's CDR3 is CASSTTLAISETQYF. DNA of the CDR3: TGCGCCAGCAGTACCACCCTAGCGATTTCGGAGACCCAGTACTTC.

The chain recombines TRBV7-2 with TRBJ2-5; 7 positions match TRBD1. Germline loops: CDR1 SGHTA, CDR2 FQGNSA. This CDR3 is 16 amino acids long. The V segment lost 3 bases and the J segment 5 bases; nucleotides outside the gene matches: 12. Written as DNA, the CDR3 is TGTGCCAGCAGCTTCGAAAGGGGGCTGGGTTCGGAGACCCAGTACTTC. Encoded protein: CASSFERGLGSETQYF. The complete variable domain, with remaining parts taken from reference TRBV7-2 and TRBJ2-5, reads GAGVSQSPSNKVTEKGKDVELRCDPISGHTALYWYRQSLGQGLEFLIYFQGNSAPDKSGLPSDRFSAERTGGSVSTLTIQRTQQEDSAVYLCASSFERGLGSETQYFGPGTRLLVL.

The genes are TRBV2 and TRBJ1-4; 8 bases are a match to TRBD1. Germline loops: CDR1 SNHLY, CDR2 FYNNEI. CDR3 length equals 16 residues. Trimming cost V 4 bases and J 8 bases; bases outside gene matches: 12. CDR3 bases: TGTGCCAGCAGTGGCCAAAAAGGGCAGGGGGCGGAAAAACTGTTTTTT. It specifies CASSGQKGQGAEKLFF.